This T cell receptor beta chain was profiled in a study of T cells in Graves' hyperthyroidism and ophthalmopathy. Notes on the study in general: Most expanded thyroid clonotypes above 0.001 also appeared in blood.

V lost 3 bases, J lost 7 bases, and 9 bases stayed unmatched. The CDR3 length is 15 residues. The V gene's germline CDR1 is LNHDA and CDR2 SQIVND (reference sequence). The source material, RNA transcripts, was used to amplify TCR beta CDR3 regions. With the HTBI primer set, the TCR CDR3 went through a first round of RT-PCR. Each CDR3 protein gets one entry after TCRdb re-called the multiplex PCR reads with MiXCR. Of 500,000 to 650,000 distinct CDR3 sequences listed, 15% to 20% were seen once; the top ten hold approximately 48%. This clonotype was seen only a few times. Its antigen is undetermined. The sequenced material came from blood. This TCR derives from a man aged 40-49 years with Graves' ophthalmopathy. V is TRBV19 and J is TRBJ2-1; 7 bases fit TRBD2. The CDR3 DNA reads TGTGCCAGTAGTATGGCGGGAGTATCTTTTAATGAGCAGTTCTTC. Residues: CASSMAGVSFNEQFF.